These 11 T cell receptor beta chains share one sample of origin, sequenced in a study of blood T cells in healthy people across ages. The authors ran a second PCR of about 6 to 11 cycles using a sample-barcoded 5' primer and a J-beta primer mix. TCRdb reprocessed the 5' RACE reads with MiXCR, giving one entry per CDR3 protein. This sample has about 800,000 distinct CDR3 sequences, with less than 60% found just once. Sequenced material: blood. The receptor set was obtained from a man older than 75 in good health.

Ten or more counts support this clonotype. The rearrangement joins TRBV6-2 or TRBV6-3 to TRBJ2-7, with D tentatively TRBD1 or TRBD2 (5 bases each). V was trimmed by 2 bases and J by 3 bases, leaving 11 bases between them. CDR3 length: 14 amino acids. Germline CDR1 reads MNHEY; CDR2 reads SVGEGT. CDR3 DNA: TGTGCCAGCAGTTACCGGGACCCCTACTACGAGCAGTACTTC. It translates to CASSYRDPYYEQYF.

This rearrangement joins TRBV18 to TRBJ2-3; D is unclear. The CDR3 runs 15 residues. V was trimmed by 2 bases and J by 3 bases, leaving 12 bases between them. CDR1 and CDR2 (germline): KGHSH, LQKENI. The chain's CDR3 is CASSPSRHETDTQYF. The CDR3 nucleotides read TGTGCCAGCTCACCATCTCGGCACGAGACAGATACGCAGTATTTT.

This clonotype has a handful of counts. The chain links TRBV12-3 or TRBV12-4 to TRBJ2-3; TRBD2 matches 8 bases. The CDR3 extends over 17 amino acids. V shed 4 bases and J 0 bases; nucleotides not matched to a gene: 9. This chain's CDR3 is CASSSIVAGTSTDTQYF. DNA of the CDR3: TGTGCCAGCAGTTCAATAGTAGCGGGAACTAGCACAGATACGCAGTATTTT.

On this clonotype itself: A read error may account for a junction end that differs from germline. The rearrangement uses TRBV6-6 and TRBJ2-7, with 7 bases matching TRBD2. This CDR3 has 14 amino acids. The V gene's germline CDR1 is MNHNY and CDR2 SVGAGI (reference sequence). CDR3 amino acids: CASSPLGGSYGQYF. CDR3 coding DNA: TGTGCCAGCAGCCCACTGGGGGGGTCCTACGGGCAGTACTTC.

The chain couples TRBV6-2 or TRBV6-3 to TRBJ2-1; D possibly corresponds to TRBD2 (5 bases). Trimming took 6 bases from V and 7 from J, leaving 13 bases between them. The germline gives CDR1 MNHEY, CDR2 SVGEGT. CDR3 length: 13 amino acids. CDR3 region: CASRLIRGNEQFF. The CDR3 bases are TGTGCCAGCAGGCTTATTCGGGGAAATGAGCAGTTCTTC.

This clonotype has more than one count but fewer than ten. One junction end disagrees with the germline gene, perhaps due to a read error. The rearrangement uses TRBV10-3 and TRBJ2-1; 11 bases are a match to TRBD2. Germline CDR1 reads ENHRY; CDR2 reads SYGVKD. This CDR3 region has 16 residues. The CDR3 nucleotides are TGTGCCATCAGTTCTGGACTAGCGGGTTCCTTCAATGAGCAGTTCTTC. Protein: CAISSGLAGSFNEQFF.

The CDR3 here is CSVEETGGQPQHF. The CDR3 DNA follows: TGCAGCGTTGAGGAGACAGGGGGTCAGCCCCAGCATTTT. The chain has TRBV29-1 and TRBJ1-5, with TRBD1 identical over 9 bases. V was clipped by 3 bases and J by 6 bases; unmatched bases: 3. Germline V gives CDR1 SQVTM, CDR2 ANQGSEA. The CDR3 spans 13 residues.

Comments on this clonotype: At one boundary the junction diverges from the germline segment, which might be a read error. V and J are TRBV5-1 and TRBJ2-3, with D tentatively TRBD2 (6 bases). The CDR3 totals 14 residues. CDR1 is SGHRS, CDR2 YFSETQ, per germline. CDR3 in amino acids: CATNSGLQTDTRYF. The CDR3 coding sequence is TGCGCCACGAATTCGGGACTGCAAACAGATACGCGGTATTTT.

This clonotype occurred once. The chain has TRBV7-9 and TRBJ2-1; tentative D call: TRBD1 (6 bases). The CDR3 length is 15 residues. The V end was cut by 6 bases, the J end by 9 bases, with 21 bases between. Germline CDR1 and CDR2: SEHNR and FQNEAQ (reference sequence). Written as DNA, the CDR3 is TGTGCCAGCAGTCAGGGACAAATCTTGGTTACTGAGCAGTTCTTC. This sequence encodes CASSQGQILVTEQFF.

Worth noting for this clonotype: This may be a read error: a much more frequent sequence differs by one nucleotide. The chain combines TRBV29-1 with TRBJ2-7; 9 bases are a match to TRBD2. V dropped 5 bases and J dropped 7; count of bases not matched to a gene: 12. The CDR3 has 14 amino acids. Germline V gene sequence: CDR1 SQVTM, CDR2 ANQGSEA. CDR3 loop: CSVLGLAPDNEQYF. The CDR3 DNA reads TGCAGCGTTCTAGGACTAGCGCCAGACAATGAGCAGTACTTC.

The CDR3 region is CASSLDGASNQPQHF. CDR3 in DNA: TGTGCCAGCAGTTTAGACGGAGCTAGCAATCAGCCCCAGCATTTT. The gene calls are TRBV6-5 and TRBJ1-5; D ambiguous. The CDR3 has 15 residues. V was shortened by 4 bases and J by 0 bases, with 10 bases between the two germline ends. Germline V gene lookup returns CDR1 MNHEY and CDR2 SVGAGI.